Presented here are 9 T cell receptor beta chains from one specimen sequenced in a study of cytomegalovirus exposure and HLA in healthy donors (dated by TCRdb to the late 2010s). The library was obtained by the immunoSEQ multiplex PCR assay. For the multiplex PCR, a mixture combining 60 forward primers for TCR Vbeta segments and 13 reverse primers for TCR Jbeta segments was used. This is the immuneACCESS table as TCRdb keeps it, with only in-frame sequences that have V and J called. A part of the clones is gone; compared with another copy, unresolved V genes explain less than half, and the rest is unexplained. Present in this sample are roughly 230,000 clones, 80% to 95% of which were seen just once. The leading ten clones occupy 1.7% of the sample. The sequenced sample consisted of PBMCs. These receptors came from a girl aged 2 to 10 in good health and CMV-seronegative.

CDR3 protein: CASSRAGLSNEQFF. CDR3 bases: TGTGCCAGCAGTCGGGCAGGGCTGAGTAATGAGCAGTTCTTC. V and J are TRBV6-4 and TRBJ2-1; a possible D gene is TRBD1 (5 bases). Per germline, CDR1 MRHNA and CDR2 SNTAGT. The V gene lost 5 bases and the J gene lost 7 bases, with 15 bases spanning the gap. This CDR3 is built from 14 residues.

The rearrangement uses TRBV28 and TRBJ1-3; TRBD1 matches 8 bases. The CDR3 is 15 amino acids. V was pared by 7 bases and J by 1 base, with 6 bases of the junction left unmatched. Looked up from germline, CDR1 is MDHEN and CDR2 is SYDVKM. The CDR3 protein is CASTPDRVSGNTIYF. For the CDR3, the DNA is TGTGCCAGCACCCCGGACAGGGTTTCTGGAAACACCATATATTTT.

CDR3 sequence reads: CATSPGVGPYEQYF. The CDR3 DNA sequence: TGTGCCACCTCTCCAGGGGTTGGACCCTACGAGCAGTACTTC. The J gene is TRBJ2-7, the V gene TRBV2, with a weak D call TRBD1 (6 bases). Between the trimmed V and J ends, which lost 10 bases and 2 bases, there was a span of 18 bases. Germline CDR1 and CDR2: SNHLY and FYNNEI. The CDR3 is made up of 14 amino acids.

This chain uses TRBV5-1 with TRBJ1-2, with TRBD1 as a possible D gene (6 bases). Germline CDR1 and CDR2: SGHRS and YFSETQ. Between the trimmed V and J ends, which lost 0 bases and 2 bases, there was a span of 11 bases. The length of the CDR3 is 15 residues. The CDR3 region has the DNA TGCGCCAGCAGCTTGGACAGGGCAACCAACTATGGCTACACCTTC. Its translation is CASSLDRATNYGYTF.

The chain has TRBV30 and TRBJ2-1, with 7 bases that match TRBD2. Per germline, CDR1 GTSNPN and CDR2 SVGIG (reference sequence). V was pared by 3 bases and J by 2 bases, with 7 bases of the junction left unmatched. The CDR3 covers 15 residues. This CDR3 reads CAWRIYGRAYNEQFF. In nucleotides, the CDR3 is TGTGCCTGGAGAATCTATGGGAGGGCCTACAATGAGCAGTTCTTC.

This chain uses TRBV18 with TRBJ1-1; D is perhaps TRBD1 (6 bases). CDR1 is KGHSH, CDR2 LQKENI, per germline. Trimming removed 2 bases at V and 4 bases at J, with 14 bases between. The CDR3 is 15 amino acids. Here the CDR3 DNA reads TGTGCCAGCTCACCAGGGACACGGTCGGGCACTGAAGCTTTCTTT. Protein: CASSPGTRSGTEAFF.

This chain uses TRBV9 with TRBJ2-5; D possibly corresponds to TRBD1 (6 bases). The CDR3 is 18 residues long. Germline CDR1 and CDR2: SGDLS and YYNGEE. The V end was cut by 0 bases, the J end by 5 bases, with 23 bases between. This CDR3 is CASSVATGTSRVGETQYF. The DNA of the CDR3 is TGTGCCAGCAGCGTAGCTACGGGGACATCTCGGGTAGGGGAGACCCAGTACTTC. Complete variable domain (other parts from reference TRBV9 and TRBJ2-5): DSGVTQTPKHLITATGQRVTLRCSPRSGDLSVYWYQQSLDQGLQFLIQYYNGEERAKGNILERFSAQQFPDLHSELNLSSLELGDSALYFCASSVATGTSRVGETQYFGPGTRLLVL.

This chain connects TRBV7-9 to TRBJ2-7, with D tentatively TRBD2 (6 bases). The CDR3 has 14 residues. V was shortened by 3 bases and J by 5 bases, with 14 bases between the two germline ends. From germline, CDR1 is SEHNR and CDR2 FQNEAQ (reference sequence). The CDR3 sequence: CASSFTSPSNEQYF. CDR3 DNA: TGTGCCAGCAGCTTCACTAGCCCATCTAACGAGCAGTACTTC.

V is TRBV30 and J is TRBJ2-7; TRBD2 might be the D (7 bases). Germline assignment: CDR1 GTSNPN and CDR2 SVGIG (reference sequence). The ends were cut back, 3 bases at V and 4 bases at J, with 22 bases in the middle. The CDR3 has 16 amino acids. The DNA of the CDR3 is TGTGCCTGGAGCCCTGGGGGGGGGCCGTTTCCTTACGAGCAGTACTTC. Translation: CAWSPGGGPFPYEQYF.